The next 2 T cell receptor beta chains were all read from a single sample in a study of T cell responses to AZD1222 COVID-19 vaccine. The repertoire was sequenced with immunoSEQ multiplex PCR; TCRdb's copy has only in-frame clones and lacks some. The data show more than 90,000 clones, 85% to 90% seen once. Specimen: peripheral blood, collected 28 days after the second AZD1222 dose. The receptors come from an adult who received the AZD1222 COVID-19 vaccine.

The chain couples TRBV30 to TRBJ2-2; D is perhaps TRBD2 (6 bases). The germline gives CDR1 GTSNPN, CDR2 SVGIG (reference sequence). The CDR3 spans 15 residues. Trimming left V 3 bases short and J 2 bases short, with 13 bases between. As DNA, the CDR3 is TGTGCCTGGAGCTCGGTGGGGGGTAACACCGGGGAGCTGTTTTTT. As protein: CAWSSVGGNTGELFF.

The chain uses TRBV6-6 and TRBJ2-1, with 12 positions matching TRBD2. Germline-derived CDR1 and CDR2 are MNHNY and SVGAGI (reference sequence). This CDR3 is built from 15 residues. J lost 7 bases, V lost 5 bases, and 6 bases had no gene match. This CDR3 reads CASSRRLAGENEQFF. As DNA, the CDR3 is TGTGCCAGCAGTCGAAGACTAGCGGGGGAGAATGAGCAGTTCTTC.